This entry lists 26 T cell receptor beta chains sequenced from one sample in a study of shared clonotypes between healthy human individuals. Terminally differentiated effector memory CD45RA+ cells were excluded by CCR7 positive selection of CD45RO-negative cells. Sequencing was performed with immunoSEQ multiplex PCR; in TCRdb, only in-frame clones are kept and a portion is missing. The table includes about 2.1 million clones, 80% to 95% detected once. Sequenced sample: naive CD8+ T cells from PBMCs. Receptor source: a man aged 18-30 years in good health. Some clones in this sample may be carry-over from other donors' samples.

The chain employs TRBV27 and TRBJ1-2; no firm D call. This CDR3 contains 13 residues. Germline V gives CDR1 MNHEY, CDR2 SMNVEV (reference sequence). The V and J ends lost 4 bases and 7 bases respectively, with 13 bases between them. CDR3 bases: TGTGCCAGCAGTTCCATAGACTCACTTGGCTACACCTTC. Translating gives CASSSIDSLGYTF.

The table lists this clone with a count of one. The chain carries TRBV19 and TRBJ2-2; D possibly corresponds to TRBD1 (6 bases). The V gene's germline CDR1 is LNHDA and CDR2 SQIVND (reference sequence). The germline V and J ends were trimmed by 8 bases and 5 bases, with 9 bases remaining between them. The CDR3 spans 12 residues. The CDR3 bases are TGTGCCAGTTCAGGGGTGACCGGGGAGCTGTTTTTT. It translates to CASSGVTGELFF.

The chain carries TRBV15 and TRBJ2-6, with D possibly being TRBD1 (6 bases). V was trimmed by 4 bases and J by 0 bases, leaving 16 bases between them. Germline lookup yields CDR1 LNHNV and CDR2 YYDKDF (reference sequence). The CDR3 loop spans 18 amino acids. CDR3 residues: CATSTRTGQHSGANVLTF. Here the CDR3 DNA reads TGTGCCACCAGCACCAGAACGGGACAACACTCTGGGGCCAACGTCCTGACTTTC.

This chain connects TRBV28 to TRBJ2-7; 8 bases agree with TRBD2. This CDR3 has 16 residues. With V trimmed by 5 bases and J by 7 bases, 16 bases remained unmatched. CDR1 is MDHEN, CDR2 SYDVKM, per germline. The CDR3 DNA reads as TGTGCCAGCAGTACCCCGGGCGAGCGGGAGCTTCGGGAGCAGTACTTC. It codes for CASSTPGERELREQYF.

The chain is built from TRBV28 and TRBJ2-1; D uncertain. The CDR3 consists of 15 residues. Germline lookup yields CDR1 MDHEN and CDR2 SYDVKM. V was trimmed by 7 bases and J by 1 base, leaving 14 bases between them. DNA of the CDR3: TGTGCCAGCATTGTAGCTTCTAGGTCCTACAATGAGCAGTTCTTC. Translated, it gives CASIVASRSYNEQFF. Using reference TRBV28 and TRBJ2-1 for the parts outside the CDR3, the full variable domain is DVKVTQSSRYLVKRTGEKVFLECVQDMDHENMFWYRQDPGLGLRLIYFSYDVKMKEKGDIPEGYSVSREKKERFSLILESASTNQTSMYLCASIVASRSYNEQFFGPGTRLTVL.

The rearrangement uses TRBV28 and TRBJ1-2; no clear D. CDR1 and CDR2 from the germline V gene are MDHEN and SYDVKM. The CDR3 is 14 residues long. Trimming removed 6 bases at V and 6 bases at J, with 17 bases between. CDR3 DNA sequence: TGTGCCAGCAGGGGTGGGTTCTCCTGGCATGGCTACACCTTC. It is translated as CASRGGFSWHGYTF.

This chain connects TRBV7-9 to TRBJ2-3; D is possibly TRBD1 (5 bases). The length of the CDR3 is 17 residues. Germline V gene lookup returns CDR1 SEHNR and CDR2 FQNEAQ (reference sequence). Trimming stripped 1 base from V and 5 bases from J, with 19 bases between. CDR3 bases: TGTGCCAGCAGCTTAGAAAGGCGGTCCAGGGTGGAAGATACGCAGTATTTT. Its protein is CASSLERRSRVEDTQYF.

The rearrangement links TRBV10-2 to TRBJ2-2; D is perhaps TRBD2 (5 bases). CDR1 and CDR2 from the germline V gene are WSHSY and SAAADI. CDR3 size: 14 residues. Trimming stripped 4 bases from V and 6 bases from J, with 12 bases between. The CDR3 here is CASSASYGAGELFF. The DNA for the CDR3 is TGCGCCAGCAGTGCGTCGTACGGGGCCGGGGAGCTGTTTTTT.

The chain is built from TRBV7-8 and TRBJ2-1; 12 nucleotides match TRBD2. This CDR3 has 18 residues. Germline-derived CDR1 and CDR2 are SGHVS and FQNEAQ. Unmatched junction bases numbered 14, after V lost 4 bases and J lost 7 bases. CDR3 in amino acids: CASSSGLAGGPRWNEQFF. In nucleotides, the CDR3 is TGTGCCAGCAGCTCCGGGCTAGCGGGAGGGCCCAGGTGGAATGAGCAGTTCTTC.

V and J are TRBV11-2 and TRBJ1-2; unclear D gene. The CDR3 is 15 amino acids. V lost 1 base, J lost 5 bases, and 14 bases lay in between. Germline-derived CDR1 and CDR2 are SGHAT and FQNNGV. CDR3 protein: CASSLVPLAAYGYTF. DNA of the CDR3: TGTGCCAGCAGCTTAGTCCCGTTGGCAGCTTATGGCTACACCTTC.

CDR3 bases: TGTGCCAGCAGGGACCCCCCCGTTAGGGAGCTGTTTTTT. Protein sequence: CASRDPPVRELFF. The chain couples TRBV6-4 to TRBJ2-2, with D unresolved. The germline V gene has CDR1 MRHNA and CDR2 SNTAGT. Deletions cut 6 bases from V and 9 bases from J, with 14 bases between. The CDR3 length is 13 residues.

A note on this clone: One end of the junction is discordant with germline, which a read error may explain. The CDR3 bases are TGCGCCAGCAGCCAAAACTCCCACGAGCAGTACTTC. Its protein product is CASSQNSHEQYF. This chain connects TRBV4-1 to TRBJ2-7; D gene unclear. CDR3 length: 12 amino acids. Germline CDR1 MGHRA, CDR2 YSYEKL.

The V and J genes are TRBV27 and TRBJ1-1, with D hard to call. CDR3 length equals 11 residues. From germline, CDR1 is MNHEY and CDR2 SMNVEV (reference sequence). The CDR3 reads CAAGLNTEAFF. CDR3 bases: TGTGCAGCAGGTTTGAACACTGAAGCTTTCTTT.

A word on this clone: The same CDR3 can be traced to other DNA sequences in this sample. This sequence joins TRBV6-5 and TRBJ2-5; D may match TRBD1 or TRBD2 (5 bases each). The germline CDR1 and CDR2 sequences are MNHEY and SVGAGI. Trimming removed 2 bases at V and 3 bases at J, with 10 bases between. The length of the CDR3 is 14 residues. CDR3 sequence reads: CASSYLGTEETQYF. In DNA, the CDR3 is TGTGCCAGCAGTTACCTTGGGACGGAAGAGACCCAGTACTTC.

The chain carries TRBV12-5 and TRBJ2-1, with D uncertain. Germline lookup yields CDR1 LGHNT and CDR2 FRNRAP. Trimming took 2 bases from V and 8 from J, leaving 4 bases between them. This CDR3 is built from 11 residues. The CDR3 sequence: CASGLMDEQFF. CDR3 nucleotide sequence: TGTGCTAGTGGTTTGATGGATGAGCAGTTCTTC.

This clone was counted a single time. This chain connects TRBV19 to TRBJ2-5, with D perhaps TRBD1 or TRBD2 (5 bases each). The ends were cut back, 5 bases at V and 4 bases at J, with 11 bases in the middle. CDR3 size: 13 residues. Germline CDR1 LNHDA, CDR2 SQIVND (reference sequence). CDR3 DNA: TGTGCCAGTAGTCCCGGGACGCCAGAGACCCAGTACTTC. The encoded protein is CASSPGTPETQYF.

The genes are TRBV28 and TRBJ2-5, with TRBD2 matching 10 bases. This CDR3 is built from 17 residues. Germline lookup yields CDR1 MDHEN and CDR2 SYDVKM. With 4 bases clipped from V and 1 base from J, the junction kept 9 bases outside the gene matches. CDR3 residues: CASSSSGSLTSQETQYF. For the CDR3, the DNA is TGTGCCAGCAGTTCTAGCGGGAGCCTGACCAGCCAAGAGACCCAGTACTTC.

The chain joins TRBV11-2 to TRBJ2-1; D might be TRBD1 or TRBD2, each matching 5 bases. This CDR3 is built from 16 residues. Per the germline V gene, CDR1 is SGHAT and CDR2 is FQNNGV. With 1 base removed from V and 0 bases from J, the gap between germline ends came to 10 bases. CDR3 sequence (DNA): TGTGCCAGCAGCTTAGTGGCAGGGAGCTCCTACAATGAGCAGTTCTTC. The encoded protein is CASSLVAGSSYNEQFF.

The chain couples TRBV6-5 to TRBJ2-7; D unresolved. V dropped 2 bases and J dropped 6 bases, with 11 bases sitting between them. Germline CDR1 reads MNHEY; CDR2 reads SVGAGI. The CDR3 is made up of 13 amino acids. The CDR3 DNA sequence: TGTGCCAGCAGTTACCGGATTGGGCTCGAGCAGTACTTC. This codes for CASSYRIGLEQYF.

This clone was seen only once. The V gene is TRBV9, the J gene TRBJ2-5; D not certain. The CDR3 extends over 13 amino acids. Trimming shortened V by 0 bases and J by 4 bases, and 7 bases separated the two germline ends. Germline V gives CDR1 SGDLS, CDR2 YYNGEE. The CDR3 DNA sequence: TGTGCCAGCAGCGTAGTCGCAGGAGAGACCCAGTACTTC. Translated, it gives CASSVVAGETQYF. Supplemented by reference TRBV9 and TRBJ2-5, the full variable domain reads DSGVTQTPKHLITATGQRVTLRCSPRSGDLSVYWYQQSLDQGLQFLIQYYNGEERAKGNILERFSAQQFPDLHSELNLSSLELGDSALYFCASSVVAGETQYFGPGTRLLVL.

The V and J genes are TRBV7-9 and TRBJ2-5, with TRBD2 as a possible D gene (6 bases). CDR3 size: 13 residues. Between the trimmed V and J ends, which lost 7 bases and 0 bases, there was a span of 9 bases. Per germline, CDR1 SEHNR and CDR2 FQNEAQ (reference sequence). CDR3 coding DNA: TGTGCCAGCACCCGCGGGGACCAAGAGACCCAGTACTTC. Translation: CASTRGDQETQYF. Combining the CDR3 with reference TRBV7-9 and TRBJ2-5 gives the whole variable domain DTGVSQNPRHKITKRGQNVTFRCDPISEHNRLYWYRQTLGQGPEFLTYFQNEAQLEKSRLLSDRFSAERPKGSFSTLEIQRTEQGDSAMYLCASTRGDQETQYFGPGTRLLVL.

This clone was recorded once. CDR3 residues: CASKALPDTQYF. The CDR3 DNA sequence: TGTGCCAGTAAGGCCCTTCCGGATACGCAGTATTTT. The genes are TRBV19 and TRBJ2-3; no reliable D call. V was pared by 7 bases and J by 6 bases, with 11 bases between. From germline, CDR1 is LNHDA and CDR2 SQIVND (reference sequence). The CDR3 contains 12 residues.

This chain connects TRBV10-3 to TRBJ2-5; D may be TRBD1 (6 bases). Looked up from germline, CDR1 is ENHRY and CDR2 is SYGVKD. Trimming left V 4 bases short and J 5 bases short, with 14 bases between. The CDR3 totals 14 residues. CDR3 amino acids: CAISAPDRLETQYF. As DNA, the CDR3 is TGTGCCATCAGTGCTCCCGACAGGTTGGAGACCCAGTACTTC.

The V call is TRBV9, the J call TRBJ2-3; 7 positions match TRBD2. The ends lost 4 bases at V and 0 bases at J; junction bases unmatched: 8. The CDR3 runs 16 residues. The germline V gene encodes CDR1 SGDLS and CDR2 YYNGEE. The CDR3 sequence is CASSLLKRGSTDTQYF. The CDR3 DNA reads as TGTGCCAGCAGCCTCCTGAAGCGGGGCAGCACAGATACGCAGTATTTT.

The chain uses TRBV19 and TRBJ2-6, with a possible D match to TRBD1 (6 bases). This CDR3 has 17 amino acids. The germline CDR1 and CDR2 sequences are LNHDA and SQIVND (reference sequence). With 5 bases removed from V and 0 bases from J, the gap between germline ends came to 14 bases. CDR3 sequence: CASSYQGLISGANVLTF. As DNA, the CDR3 is TGTGCCAGTAGTTATCAGGGGCTGATCTCTGGGGCCAACGTCCTGACTTTC.

The rearrangement links TRBV6-5 to TRBJ2-3; no clear D gene. V was clipped by 2 bases and J by 4 bases, with 13 bases between them. Looked up from germline, CDR1 is MNHEY and CDR2 is SVGAGI. The CDR3 is made up of 15 amino acids. CDR3 nucleotides: TGTGCCAGCAGTTACCGGGTGCTAGGCCCAGATACGCAGTATTTT. This encodes CASSYRVLGPDTQYF.